This T cell receptor beta chain was observed in a study of T cell repertoires in cytomegalovirus infection. On the study more broadly: Alongside well-studied HLA-B-restricted CMV epitopes, recently identified HLA-C-restricted CMV epitopes were also used. Shared public TCR beta signatures pointed to both CMV infection and a matching HLA type.

MiXCR, run by TCRdb on the reads, gives a single entry per CDR3 protein. This sample has 250,000 to 300,000 distinct CDR3 sequences, with less than 25% found just once. The CDR3 has 12 amino acids. V was cut by 6 bases and J by 15 bases, with 18 bases left in between. General study points: HLA-C-restricted, CMV-specific TCR beta clonotypes were dominant ex vivo. People with CMV and the relevant HLA were identified by cumulative public TCR beta family frequency.

Remarks on this clonotype: Its antigen is unidentified.

Material: cultured PBMCs, obtained from culture after CMV antigen stimulation. The clonotype was recovered from a human donor in good health (CMV status not recorded). Some clones in this sample may be carry-over from other donors' samples. J is TRBJ2-1 and V is TRBV12-3 or TRBV12-4; D perhaps matches TRBD1 (6 bases). CDR3 region: CASSEQGPRRFF. The CDR3 coding sequence is TGTGCCAGCAGCGAACAGGGTCCCCGGAGGTTCTTC.